This TCR beta chain is drawn from a study of blood T cell repertoires in COVID-19. Study at large: The United States, Italy and Spain supplied acute and convalescent COVID-19 samples. From T cells, B-cell-depleted T cells, or PBMCs came the material, which was cDNA or gDNA.

Per the study methods: Scientists estimated how many nucleated cells there were by amplifying reference gene primers. Method: immunoSEQ multiplex PCR; TCRdb's copy keeps in-frame clones and lacks some. That table gives V, J and clone size, and the DNA gave D and trimming. The sample lists around 200,000 clones; about 85% were seen once. Deletions cut 2 bases from V and 4 bases from J, with 14 bases between. This CDR3 region has 15 residues. CDR1 is MNHNS, CDR2 SASEGT, per germline. The rearrangement uses TRBV6-1 and TRBJ1-2; D call uncertain. What was sequenced was peripheral blood. The TCR originated in an elderly woman with acute or convalescent COVID-19. Here the CDR3 DNA reads TGTGCCAGCAGTGAATCGGTGTTTGCGGGCTATGGCTACACCTTC. Protein: CASSESVFAGYGYTF.